This TCR beta chain emerged from a study of a mutant IDH1 vaccine in newly diagnosed glioma. General study results and limits: No link was apparently found between pseudoprogression and changes in top peripheral T cell clonotypes.

In regard to this clone: Its antigen remains unknown.

The sample's time point: week 35, safety follow-up. Vaccinated patients received 300 ug of mutant IDH1 20-mer peptide per dose, with topical imiquimod. The CDR3 runs to 17 residues. Germline CDR1 and CDR2: LNHDA and SQIVND (reference sequence). V lost 5 bases and J 0 bases, leaving 18 bases between the germline ends. Repertoires were generated with immunoSEQ multiplex PCR, while TCRdb's copy carries only in-frame clones and drops some. In the table there are tens of thousands of clones, 65% to 90% of which are singletons. The V gene is TRBV19, the J gene TRBJ2-3, with D maybe TRBD2 (6 bases). Sequencing was performed on PBMCs, taken from a glioma patient whose treatment included an IDH1 peptide vaccine. The sequence came from a woman in her thirties or forties with glioma. Some clones in this sample may be carry-over from other donors' samples. CDR3 bases: TGTGCCAGTAGTGACACCGAGAGACTAGTAAGCACAGATACGCAGTATTTT. It specifies CASSDTERLVSTDTQYF.